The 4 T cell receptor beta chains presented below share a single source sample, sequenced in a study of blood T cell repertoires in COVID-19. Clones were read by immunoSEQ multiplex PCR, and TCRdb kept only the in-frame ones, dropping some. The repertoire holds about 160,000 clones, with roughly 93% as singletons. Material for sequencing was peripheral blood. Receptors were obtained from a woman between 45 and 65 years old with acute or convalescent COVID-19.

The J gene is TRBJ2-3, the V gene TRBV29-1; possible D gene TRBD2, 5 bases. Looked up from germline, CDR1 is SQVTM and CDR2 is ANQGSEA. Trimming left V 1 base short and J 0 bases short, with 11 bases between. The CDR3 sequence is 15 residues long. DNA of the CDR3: TGCAGCGTTGAAGGCGGGCACTATAGCACAGATACGCAGTATTTT. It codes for CSVEGGHYSTDTQYF.

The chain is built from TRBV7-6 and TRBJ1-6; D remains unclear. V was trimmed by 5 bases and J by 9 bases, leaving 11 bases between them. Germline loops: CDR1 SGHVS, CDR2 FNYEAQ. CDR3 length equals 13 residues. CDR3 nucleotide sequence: TGTGCCAGCAGCGTCAGGATTTCTTCACCCCTCCACTTT. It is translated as CASSVRISSPLHF.

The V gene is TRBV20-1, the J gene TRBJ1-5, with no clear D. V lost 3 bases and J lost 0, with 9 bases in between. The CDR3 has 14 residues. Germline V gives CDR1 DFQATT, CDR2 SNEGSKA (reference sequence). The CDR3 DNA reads TGCAGTGCTAGTTCGGTTTATAGCAATCAGCCCCAGCATTTT. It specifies CSASSVYSNQPQHF.

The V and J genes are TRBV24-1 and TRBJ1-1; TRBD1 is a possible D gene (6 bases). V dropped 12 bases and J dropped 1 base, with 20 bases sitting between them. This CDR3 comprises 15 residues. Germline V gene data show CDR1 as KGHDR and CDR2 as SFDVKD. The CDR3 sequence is CASRSGGNRNTEAFF. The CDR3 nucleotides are TGTGCCTCCCGCTCGGGGGGCAACAGGAACACTGAAGCTTTCTTT.